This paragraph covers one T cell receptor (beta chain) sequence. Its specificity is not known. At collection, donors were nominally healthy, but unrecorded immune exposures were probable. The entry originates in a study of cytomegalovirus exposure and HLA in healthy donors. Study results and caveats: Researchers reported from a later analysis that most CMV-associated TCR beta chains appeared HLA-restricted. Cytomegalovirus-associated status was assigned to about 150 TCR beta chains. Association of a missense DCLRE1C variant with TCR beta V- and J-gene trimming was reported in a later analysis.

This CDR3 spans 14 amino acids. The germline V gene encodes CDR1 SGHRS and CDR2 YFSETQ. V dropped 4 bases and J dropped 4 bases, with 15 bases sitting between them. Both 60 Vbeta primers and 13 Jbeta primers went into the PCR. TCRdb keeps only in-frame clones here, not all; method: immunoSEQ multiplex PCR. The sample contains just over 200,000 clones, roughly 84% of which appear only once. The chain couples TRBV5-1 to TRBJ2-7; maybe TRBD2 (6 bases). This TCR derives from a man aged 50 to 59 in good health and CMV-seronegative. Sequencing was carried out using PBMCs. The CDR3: CASSPPEGGYEQYF. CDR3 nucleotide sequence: TGCGCCAGCAGCCCGCCAGAGGGAGGATACGAGCAGTACTTC.